The 13 T cell receptor beta chains reported below all come from one sample, sequenced in a study of blood T cell repertoires in COVID-19. This table comes from immunoSEQ multiplex PCR, and its TCRdb copy is limited to in-frame clones, with some not included. This sample has 95,000 to 150,000 clones; approximately 83% occur once, and the top ten carry about 4.2%. Specimen: peripheral blood. These receptor sequences come from an older woman with acute or convalescent COVID-19.

The gene calls are TRBV6-5 and TRBJ1-1; 7 bases align to TRBD1. The ends lost 4 bases at V and 5 bases at J; junction bases unmatched: 7. The CDR3 has 14 amino acids. The germline V gene encodes CDR1 MNHEY and CDR2 SVGAGI. As DNA, the CDR3 is TGTGCCAGCAGTTTAGACAGGGTATTGACTGAAGCTTTCTTT. This translates into CASSLDRVLTEAFF.

The chain couples TRBV6-5 to TRBJ1-2; D is undetermined. The CDR3 loop spans 12 amino acids. Germline CDR1 and CDR2: MNHEY and SVGAGI. The V gene lost 7 bases and the J gene lost 7 bases, with 13 bases spanning the gap. In nucleotides, the CDR3 is TGTGCCAGCAATAGCCCCACGGGTGGCTACACCTTC. Translation gives CASNSPTGGYTF.

CDR3 bases: TGTGCCAGCAGCCCGGCGGATATTAGGGGCCAAGAGACCCAGTACTTC. This codes for CASSPADIRGQETQYF. The rearrangement uses TRBV5-6 and TRBJ2-5; a weak D match, TRBD1 (5 bases). V was pared by 4 bases and J by 1 base, with 17 bases between. Germline CDR1 SGHDT, CDR2 YYEEEE. This CDR3 has 16 residues.

This clone was recorded only once. V is TRBV2 and J is TRBJ1-6, with 7 bases fitting TRBD1. Germline CDR1 reads SNHLY; CDR2 reads FYNNEI. The CDR3 covers 12 residues. The V segment lost 8 bases and the J segment 10 bases; nucleotides outside the gene matches: 5. CDR3 DNA sequence: TGTGCCAGCTGGACAGGTGAATCACCCCTCCACTTT. The encoded protein is CASWTGESPLHF.

The rearrangement uses TRBV6-6 and TRBJ2-2; perhaps TRBD2 as D (6 bases). CDR3 length: 13 amino acids. V lost 11 bases and J 2 bases, leaving 12 bases between the germline ends. Germline lookup yields CDR1 MNHNY and CDR2 SVGAGI (reference sequence). This CDR3 reads CAGRRGNTGELFF. The CDR3 DNA follows: TGTGCCGGGAGGAGGGGTAACACCGGGGAGCTGTTTTTT.

The J gene is TRBJ2-5, the V gene TRBV14; D unclear. Trimming left V 1 base short and J 5 bases short, with 5 bases between. The CDR3 is made up of 12 amino acids. Germline V lookup: CDR1 SGHDN, CDR2 FVKESK. For the CDR3, the DNA is TGTGCCAGCAGCCAAGTCGGGGAGACCCAGTACTTC. Encoded protein: CASSQVGETQYF.

CDR3 bases: TGTGCCAGCAGCGTACAAGCAGGGGGAAAGAATGAAAAACTGTTTTTT. It encodes CASSVQAGGKNEKLFF. The rearrangement uses TRBV9 and TRBJ1-4; 7 positions match TRBD1. With V trimmed by 1 base and J by 5 bases, 8 bases remained unmatched. In germline, CDR1 is SGDLS, CDR2 YYNGEE. The CDR3 runs 16 residues.

The J gene is TRBJ1-6, the V gene TRBV30, with D uncertain. This CDR3 is 12 amino acids long. V lost 2 bases and J lost 13, with 12 bases in between. The germline V gene has CDR1 GTSNPN and CDR2 SVGIG (reference sequence). This CDR3 is CAWSTSRGPLHF. CDR3 DNA sequence: TGTGCCTGGAGTACCTCTAGAGGGCCCCTCCACTTT.

The chain combines TRBV29-1 with TRBJ2-3; TRBD1 matches at 9 bases. CDR3 length equals 14 residues. The J segment lost 1 base and the V segment lost 5 bases, leaving 4 bases of the junction unmatched. CDR1 is SQVTM, CDR2 ANQGSEA, per germline. The CDR3 region has the DNA TGCAGCGTTTCACAGGGGGCCCGCACAGATACGCAGTATTTT. Translation: CSVSQGARTDTQYF.

The chain is built from TRBV7-8 and TRBJ1-2, with 7 bases lining up with TRBD1. This CDR3 contains 13 residues. Trimming at V came to 5 bases and at J to 0 bases, leaving 0 bases not matched to a gene. Looked up from germline, CDR1 is SGHVS and CDR2 is FQNEAQ. CDR3 sequence: CASSTGANYGYTF. The CDR3, as DNA: TGTGCCAGCAGCACAGGGGCTAACTATGGCTACACCTTC. Drawing the rest from reference TRBV7-8 and TRBJ1-2, the complete variable domain is GAGVSQSPRYKVAKRGQDVALRCDPISGHVSLFWYQQALGQGPEFLTYFQNEAQLDKSGLPSDRFFAERPEGSVSTLKIQRTQQEDSAVYLCASSTGANYGYTFGSGTRLTVV.

The chain combines TRBV21-1 with TRBJ2-3; the D call in the table, TRBD1, was not verified against the DNA. TRBV21-1 is a known pseudogene. The CDR3 consists of 18 residues. The CDR3 spells CASSYLTTGGNSTDTQYF. Here the CDR3 DNA reads TGTGCCAGCAGCTACCTTACGACAGGGGGCAACTCCACAGATACGCAGTATTTT.

The genes are TRBV6-2 or TRBV6-3 and TRBJ1-1; 10 nucleotides match TRBD1. V trimming: 6 bases; J trimming: 0 bases; junction bases outside the gene matches: 7. This CDR3 is 16 amino acids long. Germline V lookup: CDR1 MNHEY, CDR2 SVGEGT. CDR3 amino acids: CASSSDRGQMNTEAFF. The CDR3 DNA sequence: TGTGCCAGCAGCTCCGACAGGGGGCAAATGAACACTGAAGCTTTCTTT.

This clone was counted only a few times. CDR3 bases: TGTGCCAGTCGTTTACAGGGCTCCTATGGCTACACCTTC. Protein product: CASRLQGSYGYTF. The chain employs TRBV19 and TRBJ1-2; TRBD1 is a possible D gene (6 bases). CDR1 LNHDA and CDR2 SQIVND come from the germline V gene (reference sequence). Trimming took off 8 bases at V and 4 bases at J, with 14 bases between the two ends. This CDR3 contains 13 residues.